This TCR beta chain came from a study of human T cells and chemical hapten exposure. Study-level points and caveats: DPC sensitization left the count of TCRs above 1 in 1000 unchanged. While controls formed fewer of them, expanded TCRs formed significantly more large CDR3 similarity clusters.

As to time point: patch test 1, 2 weeks after DPC sensitization. The sample's treatment: therapeutic diphenylcyclopropenone sensitization with weekly scalp DPC. Single cDNA molecules in the library carried unique molecular identifiers attached during preparation. As processed by the authors: A typical sample had 95,638 TCRs, with about 23,224 to 750,000 overall. Each CDR3 protein is one row after TCRdb ran MiXCR on the RACE reads. What appears here as the V and J calls and clone size reflects TCRdb's work, not the paper's. Seen here are 79,000 or so distinct CDR3 sequences, around 30% observed once, and the top ten hold about 10%. V shed 0 bases and J 9 bases; nucleotides not matched to a gene: 12. CDR1 and CDR2 from the germline V gene are MNHNY and SVGAGI (reference sequence). The CDR3 runs to 17 residues. This clonotype was seen many times. What it recognizes is unknown.

This sequence joins TRBV6-6 and TRBJ2-1; 9 bases agree with TRBD2. Sample: whole blood, taken in connection with sensitization to the hapten diphenylcyclopropenone (DPC). The clonotype comes from a man in his forties with alopecia areata. Some clones in this sample may be carry-over from other donors' samples. The CDR3 loop is CASSYSGPPSGRPEQFF. The CDR3 DNA follows: TGTGCCAGCAGTTACTCTGGCCCACCCAGCGGGAGGCCTGAGCAGTTCTTC.